The T cell receptor beta chain under discussion was sequenced for a study of spatial heterogeneity in lung cancer. Study background: Each unique TCR and UMI combination was seen more than ten times on average in raw reads.

This clonotype came up many times. Per germline, CDR1 SGHNT and CDR2 YYREEE (reference sequence). The CDR3 contains 14 residues. V dropped 3 bases and J dropped 8 bases, with 15 bases sitting between them. The time point here: sample taken at primary tumor resection. Whole RNA from tumor, nontumor lung or frozen PBMC was sequenced unsorted. TCRdb reprocessed the 5' RACE reads via MiXCR and lists one record per CDR3 protein. This table has approximately 11,000 distinct CDR3 sequences, more than 15% appearing once. This TCR derives from a male donor with early-stage non-small cell lung cancer. Sequencing was performed on PBMCs, taken at surgery. The genes are TRBV5-4 and TRBJ2-1; D unclear. The CDR3 reads CASSSTHRPDEQFF. The CDR3, as DNA: TGTGCCAGCAGCTCGACTCACCGTCCCGATGAGCAGTTCTTC. Looking up the rest from reference TRBV5-4 and TRBJ2-1 gives the full variable domain: ETGVTQSPTHLIKTRGQQVTLRCSSQSGHNTVSWYQQALGQGPQFIFQYYREEENGRGNFPPRFSGLQFPNYSSELNVNALELDDSALYLCASSSTHRPDEQFFGPGTRLTVL.